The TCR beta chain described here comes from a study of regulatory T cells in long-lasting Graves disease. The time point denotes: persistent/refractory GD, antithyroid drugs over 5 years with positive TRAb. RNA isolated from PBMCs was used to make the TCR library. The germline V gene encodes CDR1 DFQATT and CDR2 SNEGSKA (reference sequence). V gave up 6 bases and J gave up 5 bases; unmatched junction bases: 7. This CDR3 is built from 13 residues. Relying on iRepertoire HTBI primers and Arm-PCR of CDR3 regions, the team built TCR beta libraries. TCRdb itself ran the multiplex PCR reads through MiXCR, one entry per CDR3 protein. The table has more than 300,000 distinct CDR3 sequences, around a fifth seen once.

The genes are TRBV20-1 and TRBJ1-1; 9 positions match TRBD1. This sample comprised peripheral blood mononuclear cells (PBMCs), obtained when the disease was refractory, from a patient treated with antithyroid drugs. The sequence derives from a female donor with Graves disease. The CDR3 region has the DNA TGCAGTGCAAAGGGACAGGGTCGAACTGAAGCTTTCTTT. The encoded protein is CSAKGQGRTEAFF.